This is a list of T cell receptor beta chains from one sample in a study of blood T cell repertoires in COVID-19. Profiling relied on immunoSEQ multiplex PCR, and the TCRdb table lists in-frame clones only, not all of them. The sample yields roughly 120,000 clones, more than 80% seen once. The source material was peripheral blood. These receptors were obtained from a woman aged 45-65 years with acute or convalescent COVID-19. Each CDR3 is given without its conserved first and last residue. A D gene is named only where the DNA matches it firmly. Clone size, where shown, is once, few, many, or a class for clones that have expanded.

>TRBD1|TRBJ1-1|-|TRBV27
ASTPGGQSTEAF
>-|TRBJ2-2|-|TRBV15
ATSNRPGFTGELF
>-|TRBJ2-7|few|TRBV10-1
ASSEGVGGYEQY
>TRBD1|TRBJ2-1|-|TRBV5-1
ASSLGAGGNNEQF
>-|TRBJ2-7|-|TRBV28
ASSSVGSTY
>TRBD2|TRBJ2-5|-|TRBV2
ASVLAPNPLQETQY
>-|TRBJ1-6|-|TRBV30
AWSVDDSRRASPLH
>TRBD2|TRBJ2-3|-|TRBV5-1
ASSFSGGSDTQY
>-|TRBJ2-7|-|TRBV7-9
ASSSVSYEQY
>TRBD1|TRBJ2-7|-|TRBV7-9
ASSPGTGFHEQY
>TRBD1|TRBJ2-5|few|TRBV12-3/TRBV12-4
ASSGTVPETQY
>TRBD1|TRBJ1-2|-|TRBV7-2
ASSRGTGPLLGHGYT
>TRBD2|TRBJ2-1|-|TRBV10-2
ASSESMGLAVEQF
>TRBD1|TRBJ1-1|-|TRBV10-3
AISETGAHTEAF
>TRBD1|TRBJ1-5|-|TRBV6-2/TRBV6-3
ASSSRQGALGQPQH
>-|TRBJ2-5|-|TRBV10-3
AISESRREGTQY
>TRBD2|TRBJ2-2|-|TRBV7-6
ASSLDSSTGTSTGELF
>TRBD1|TRBJ1-2|-|TRBV24-1
ATSDWTGNGYT
>-|TRBJ1-5|-|TRBV19
ASSMVRARGDQPQH
>-|TRBJ1-2|-|TRBV7-9
ASSSTGDYGYT
>-|TRBJ1-2|-|TRBV20-1
SARRDSSS
>-|TRBJ2-5|-|TRBV6-2/TRBV6-3
ASSPAGETQY
>-|TRBJ1-1|-|TRBV29-1
SVTGAF
>TRBD1|TRBJ2-1|-|TRBV19
ASSHRGQDNEQF
>-|TRBJ1-1|-|TRBV5-6
ASSAGVGGHASEAF
>-|TRBJ2-6|-|TRBV14
ASSQGGGLRSGANVLT
>-|TRBJ1-2|-|TRBV7-2
ASSQGAPGKYGYT
>TRBD1|TRBJ1-1|-|TRBV5-1
ASSAGTGPAF
>TRBD1|TRBJ1-2|-|TRBV2
ASSERGTGVGGYT